This entry is about one T cell receptor beta chain. V lost 2 bases and J 8 bases, leaving 12 bases between the germline ends. The CDR3 spans 12 residues. CDR1 is GTSNPN and CDR2 is SVGIG in the germline V gene (reference sequence). This specimen belongs to a study of blood T cell repertoires in COVID-19. About the study: The United States, Italy and Spain were the sources of the acute and convalescent COVID-19 samples. Sample material is recorded as cDNA or gDNA derived from T cells, B-cell-depleted T cells, or PBMCs.

Per the authors' pipeline: The authors estimated nucleated cell counts from reference gene primer amplification. Sequencing was performed with immunoSEQ multiplex PCR; in TCRdb, only in-frame clones are kept and a portion is missing. D and trimming were read from the DNA, whereas the V and J calls and clone size are those reported in that table. The sample lists 100,000 or so clones; 80% to 90% were seen once. The chain has TRBV30 and TRBJ1-2; D perhaps matches TRBD1 (5 bases). The sample taken for sequencing was peripheral blood. This clonotype was sampled from an elderly woman with acute or convalescent COVID-19. CDR3 bases: TGTGCCTGGAGTCAGGGAATTGGGGGCTACACCTTC. Its translation: CAWSQGIGGYTF.